This TCR beta chain was sequenced in a study of HIV-infected patients and healthy controls. Study-level findings and limits: Mean usage of eight alpha and eight beta V genes differed significantly in HIV-infected patients versus controls.

The CDR3 loop spans 16 amino acids. The germline CDR1 and CDR2 sequences are MNHEY and SVGEGT. The germline V and J ends were trimmed by 6 bases and 5 bases, with 20 bases remaining between them. This clonotype is medium-sized within its sample. Its cognate antigen is unknown. cDNA was made from 500 ng RNA using alpha and beta constant primers. Alpha and beta chain libraries were made separately by chain-specific third strand synthesis with multiplexing indices. From the 5' RACE reads, TCRdb called clonotypes with MiXCR, one entry per CDR3 protein. The sample contains under 10,000 distinct CDR3 sequences, approximately 5% of which appear only once. The repertoire came from unfractionated whole blood and reflected all unsorted peripheral T cells.

Sequencing was done on a sample of blood. The chain employs TRBV6-2 or TRBV6-3 and TRBJ1-3; D is possibly TRBD1 (5 bases). The receptor was isolated from an adult in good health. CDR3 DNA sequence: TGTGCCAGCAGCCCATTTTCCGGGACGGAGAGAAACACCATATATTTT. It encodes CASSPFSGTERNTIYF.